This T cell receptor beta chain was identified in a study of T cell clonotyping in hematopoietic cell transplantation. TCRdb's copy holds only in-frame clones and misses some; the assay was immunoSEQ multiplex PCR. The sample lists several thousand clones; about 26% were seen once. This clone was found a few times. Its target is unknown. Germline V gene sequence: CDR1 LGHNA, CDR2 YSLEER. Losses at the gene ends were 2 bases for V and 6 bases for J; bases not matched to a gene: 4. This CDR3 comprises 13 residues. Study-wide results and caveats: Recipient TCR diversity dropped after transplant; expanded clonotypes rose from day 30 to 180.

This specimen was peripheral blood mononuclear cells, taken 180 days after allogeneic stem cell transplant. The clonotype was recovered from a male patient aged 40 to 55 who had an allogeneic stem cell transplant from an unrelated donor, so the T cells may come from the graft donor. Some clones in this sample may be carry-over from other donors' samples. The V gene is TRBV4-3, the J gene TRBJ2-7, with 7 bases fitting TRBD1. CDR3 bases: TGCGCCAGCAGCCAACGGACAGGTCGCGAGCAGTACTTC. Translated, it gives CASSQRTGREQYF.